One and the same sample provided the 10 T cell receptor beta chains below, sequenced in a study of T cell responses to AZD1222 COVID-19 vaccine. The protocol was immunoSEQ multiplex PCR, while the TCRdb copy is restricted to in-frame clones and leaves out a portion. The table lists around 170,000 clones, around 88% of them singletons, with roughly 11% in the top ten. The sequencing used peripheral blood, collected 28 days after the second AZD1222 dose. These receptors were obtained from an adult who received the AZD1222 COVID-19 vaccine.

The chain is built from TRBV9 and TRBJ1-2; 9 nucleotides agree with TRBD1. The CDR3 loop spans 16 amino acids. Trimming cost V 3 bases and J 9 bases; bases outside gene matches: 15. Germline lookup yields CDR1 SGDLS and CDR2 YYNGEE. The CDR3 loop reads CASSGGTGTGPQSYTF. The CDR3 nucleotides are TGTGCCAGCAGCGGGGGAACCGGGACAGGGCCCCAAAGCTACACCTTC.

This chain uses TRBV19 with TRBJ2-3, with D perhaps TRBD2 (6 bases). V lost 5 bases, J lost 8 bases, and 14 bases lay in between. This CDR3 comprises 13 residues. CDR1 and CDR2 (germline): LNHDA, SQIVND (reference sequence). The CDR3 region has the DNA TGTGCCAGTAGTTTTGCGGGGTTGACTACGCAGTATTTT. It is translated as CASSFAGLTTQYF.

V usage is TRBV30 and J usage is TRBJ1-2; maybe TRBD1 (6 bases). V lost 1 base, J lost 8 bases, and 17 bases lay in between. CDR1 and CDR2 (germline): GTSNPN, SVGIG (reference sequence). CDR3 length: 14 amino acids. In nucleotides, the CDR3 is TGTGCCTGGAGTGCCTTACAGGGCTTGGGGGGCTACACCTTC. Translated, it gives CAWSALQGLGGYTF.

CDR3 amino acids: CASSSGTGGLYQETQYF. The CDR3 bases are TGTGCCAGCAGCTCGGGGACAGGGGGCCTATACCAAGAGACCCAGTACTTC. The chain recombines TRBV7-8 with TRBJ2-5, with 12 nucleotides matching TRBD1. After removal of 4 bases from V and 0 bases from J, the junction contained 6 bases not matched to a gene. Germline CDR1 is SGHVS and CDR2 is FQNEAQ. The CDR3 extends over 17 amino acids.

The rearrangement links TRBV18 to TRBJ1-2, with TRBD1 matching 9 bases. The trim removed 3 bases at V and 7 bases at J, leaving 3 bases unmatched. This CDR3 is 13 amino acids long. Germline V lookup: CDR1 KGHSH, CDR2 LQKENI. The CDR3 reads CASSPTGGRGYTF. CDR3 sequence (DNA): TGTGCCAGCTCACCCACAGGGGGCCGTGGCTACACCTTC.

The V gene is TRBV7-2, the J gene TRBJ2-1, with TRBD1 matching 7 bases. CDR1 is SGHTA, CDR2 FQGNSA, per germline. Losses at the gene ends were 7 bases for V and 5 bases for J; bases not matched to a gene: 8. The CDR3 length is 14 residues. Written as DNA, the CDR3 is TGTGCCAGCAACCACAGGGGTCTTCACAATGAGCAGTTCTTC. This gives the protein CASNHRGLHNEQFF.

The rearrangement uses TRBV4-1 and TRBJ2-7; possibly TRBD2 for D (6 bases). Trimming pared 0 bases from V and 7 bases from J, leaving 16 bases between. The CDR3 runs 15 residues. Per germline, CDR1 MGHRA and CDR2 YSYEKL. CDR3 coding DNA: TGCGCCAGCAGCCAAGAATCAACGCCAGGGAGGGAGCAGTACTTC. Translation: CASSQESTPGREQYF.

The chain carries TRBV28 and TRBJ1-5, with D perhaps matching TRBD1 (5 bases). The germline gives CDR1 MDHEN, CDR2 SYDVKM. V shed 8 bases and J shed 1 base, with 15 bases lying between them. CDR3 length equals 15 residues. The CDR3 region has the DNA TGTGCCAGCCTACAGGAGGGGCCCAGCAATCAGCCCCAGCATTTT. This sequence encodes CASLQEGPSNQPQHF.

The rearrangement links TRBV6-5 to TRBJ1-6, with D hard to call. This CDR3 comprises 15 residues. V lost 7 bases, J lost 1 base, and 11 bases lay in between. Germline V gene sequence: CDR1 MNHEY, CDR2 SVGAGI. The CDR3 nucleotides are TGTGCCAGCACCGACTTCGGGTCCTATAATTCACCCCTCCACTTT. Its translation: CASTDFGSYNSPLHF.

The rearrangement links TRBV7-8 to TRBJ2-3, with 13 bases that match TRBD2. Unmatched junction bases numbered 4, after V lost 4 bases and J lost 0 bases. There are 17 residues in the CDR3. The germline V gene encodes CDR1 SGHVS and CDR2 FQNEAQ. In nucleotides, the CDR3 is TGTGCCAGCAGCTCTTGGACTAGCGGGGGCAGCACAGATACGCAGTATTTT. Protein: CASSSWTSGGSTDTQYF.